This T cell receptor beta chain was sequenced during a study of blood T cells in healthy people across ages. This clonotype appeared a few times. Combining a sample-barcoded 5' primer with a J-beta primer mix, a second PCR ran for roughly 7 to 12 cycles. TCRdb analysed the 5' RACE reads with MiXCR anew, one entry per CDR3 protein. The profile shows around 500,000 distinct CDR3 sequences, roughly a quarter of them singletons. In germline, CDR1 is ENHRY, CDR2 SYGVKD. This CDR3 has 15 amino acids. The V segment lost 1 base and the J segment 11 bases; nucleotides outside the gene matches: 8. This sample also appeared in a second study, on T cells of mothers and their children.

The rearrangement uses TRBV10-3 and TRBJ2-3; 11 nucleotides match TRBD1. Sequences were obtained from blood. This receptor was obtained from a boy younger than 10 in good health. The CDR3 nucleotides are TGTGCCATCAGTGAGTATGGACAGGGGGCAGCCAGGCAGTATTTT. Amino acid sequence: CAISEYGQGAARQYF.